This T cell receptor (beta chain) was retrieved from a study of T cell repertoires in cytomegalovirus infection. The wider study: The public TCR beta signatures pointed to both CMV infection and matching HLA type. Study-wide results and limits: Of the TCR beta families, the public ones yielded a cumulative frequency that identified carriers of CMV plus the relevant HLA. CMV-specific TCR beta clonotypes restricted by HLA-C were the ones dominating the ex vivo response.

At least ten counts were recorded for this clonotype. The target antigen is unknown. This CDR3 is 14 amino acids long. The V gene's germline CDR1 is SGHTA and CDR2 FQGNSA. J gave up 5 bases and V 3 bases, and 6 bases lay outside the gene matches. TCRdb analysed the reads with MiXCR anew, one entry per CDR3 protein. Of 200,000 to 300,000 distinct CDR3 sequences in the sample, around 9% were seen once. The gene calls are TRBV7-2 and TRBJ1-1; 7 positions match TRBD1. Sequenced input: PBMCs. This receptor was identified in a human donor in good health (CMV status not recorded). Some clones in this sample may be carry-over from other donors' samples. The CDR3 nucleotides read TGTGCCAGCAGCTTCGACAGGGTGCGGACTGAAGCTTTCTTT. Encoded protein: CASSFDRVRTEAFF.